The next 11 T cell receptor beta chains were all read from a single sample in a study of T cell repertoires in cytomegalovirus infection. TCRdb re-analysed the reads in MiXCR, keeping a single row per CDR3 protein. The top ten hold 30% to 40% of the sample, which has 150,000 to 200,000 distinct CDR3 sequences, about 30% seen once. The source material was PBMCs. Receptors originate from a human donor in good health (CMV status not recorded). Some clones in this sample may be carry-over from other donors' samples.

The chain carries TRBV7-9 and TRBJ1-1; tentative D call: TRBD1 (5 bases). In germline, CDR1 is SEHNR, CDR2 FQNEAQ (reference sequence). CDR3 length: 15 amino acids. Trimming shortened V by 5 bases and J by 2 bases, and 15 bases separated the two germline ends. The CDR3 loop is CASSQGQGDNTEAFF. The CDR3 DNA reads TGTGCCAGCAGCCAAGGTCAGGGAGATAACACTGAAGCTTTCTTT.

CDR3 DNA: TGCGCCAGCAGCGACAGGGGACTCAAAAACATTCAGTACTTC. This codes for CASSDRGLKNIQYF. The rearrangement uses TRBV5-1 and TRBJ2-4; 8 positions agree with TRBD1. Germline CDR1 and CDR2: SGHRS and YFSETQ. The CDR3 has 14 residues. V lost 4 bases, J lost 3 bases, and 3 bases stayed unmatched.

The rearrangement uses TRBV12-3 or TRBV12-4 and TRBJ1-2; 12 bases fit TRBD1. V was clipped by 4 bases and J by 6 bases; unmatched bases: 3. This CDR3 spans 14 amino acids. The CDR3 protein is CASSWDRGLDGYTF. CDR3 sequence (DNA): TGTGCCAGCAGTTGGGACAGGGGGCTCGATGGCTACACCTTC.

CDR3 protein: CASSARPVGNTQYF. The CDR3 DNA reads as TGTGCCAGCAGCGCCCGCCCAGTGGGGAATACGCAGTACTTC. The V and J genes are TRBV7-6 and TRBJ2-7; D is unresolved. V gave up 5 bases and J gave up 9 bases, with 20 bases separating them. The CDR3 has 14 amino acids. In germline, CDR1 is SGHVS, CDR2 FNYEAQ. Full variable domain (missing parts from reference TRBV7-6 and TRBJ2-7): GAGVSQSPRYKVTKRGQDVALRCDPISGHVSLYWYRQALGQGPEFLTYFNYEAQQDKSGLPNDRFSAERPEGSISTLTIQRTEQRDSAMYRCASSARPVGNTQYFGPGTRLTVT.

In DNA, the CDR3 is TGTGCCAGCAGCTCAGCGGACGGGGACAGCACAGATACGCAGTATTTT. Its protein is CASSSADGDSTDTQYF. This chain uses TRBV7-9 with TRBJ2-3; D tentatively reads TRBD1 or TRBD2 (5 bases each). This CDR3 has 16 amino acids. Trimming left V 4 bases short and J 0 bases short, with 14 bases between. Germline CDR1 is SEHNR and CDR2 is FQNEAQ (reference sequence).

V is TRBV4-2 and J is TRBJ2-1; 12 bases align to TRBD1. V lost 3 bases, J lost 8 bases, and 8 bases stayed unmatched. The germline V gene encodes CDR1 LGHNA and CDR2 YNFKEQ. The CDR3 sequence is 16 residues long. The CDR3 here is CASSHGDRGRLDEQFF. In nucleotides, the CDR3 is TGTGCCAGCAGCCATGGGGACAGGGGGCGTTTGGATGAGCAGTTCTTC.

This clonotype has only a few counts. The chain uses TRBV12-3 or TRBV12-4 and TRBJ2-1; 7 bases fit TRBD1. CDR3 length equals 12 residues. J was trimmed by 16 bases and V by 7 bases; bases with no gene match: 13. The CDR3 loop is CASNYFEGALFF. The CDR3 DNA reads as TGTGCCAGCAACTATTTTGAGGGGGCATTATTCTTC.

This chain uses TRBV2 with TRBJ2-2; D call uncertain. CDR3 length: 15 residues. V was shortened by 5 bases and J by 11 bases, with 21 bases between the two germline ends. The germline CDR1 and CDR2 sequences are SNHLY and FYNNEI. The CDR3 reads CASSLPRASQNELFF. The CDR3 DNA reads TGTGCCAGCAGTCTCCCCCGGGCCTCCCAAAACGAGCTGTTTTTT.

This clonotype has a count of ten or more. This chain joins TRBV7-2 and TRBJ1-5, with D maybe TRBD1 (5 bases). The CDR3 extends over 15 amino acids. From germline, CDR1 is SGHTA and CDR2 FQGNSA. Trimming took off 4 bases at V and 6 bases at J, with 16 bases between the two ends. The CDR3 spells CASSYDRGEVQPQHF. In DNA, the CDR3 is TGTGCCAGCAGCTATGACCGGGGGGAAGTTCAGCCCCAGCATTTT.

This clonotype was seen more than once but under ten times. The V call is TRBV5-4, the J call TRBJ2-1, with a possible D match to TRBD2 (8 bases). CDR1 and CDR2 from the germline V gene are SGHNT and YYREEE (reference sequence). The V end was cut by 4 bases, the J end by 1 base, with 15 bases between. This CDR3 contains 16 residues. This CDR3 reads CASSPGGTASYNEQFF. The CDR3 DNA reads TGTGCCAGCAGCCCGGGGGGGACAGCGTCCTACAATGAGCAGTTCTTC.

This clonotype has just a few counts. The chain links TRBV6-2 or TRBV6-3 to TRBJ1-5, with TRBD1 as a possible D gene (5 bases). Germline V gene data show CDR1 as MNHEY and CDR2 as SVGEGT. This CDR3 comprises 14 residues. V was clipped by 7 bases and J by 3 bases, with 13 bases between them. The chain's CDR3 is CASTEGLANQPQHF. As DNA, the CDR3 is TGTGCCAGCACTGAGGGGCTTGCCAATCAGCCCCAGCATTTT.